The text below deals with one TCR beta chain. The entry originates in a study of T cells expressing NK-cell markers. Beta-chain TCR cDNA was generated via 5'RACE template switching with UMIs. With the 5' RACE reads reprocessed, TCRdb shows one record per CDR3 protein and no DNA. Its listing shows 200,000 to 300,000 distinct CDR3 sequences. The V gene's germline CDR1 is DFQATT and CDR2 SNEGSKA (reference sequence). The CDR3 runs 14 residues. The chain employs TRBV20-1 and TRBJ1-1; TCRdb reports TRBD1, a call that lacks DNA to check it against. The sequence was obtained from a woman aged 18-69 years in good health. Sequenced sample: blood T cells: a sorted CD56 or NKG2C T cell subset, CD4+ or CD8+ T cells, or bulk PBMC T cells (not recorded which). The CDR3 loop reads CSASGTGENTEAFF.